The 19 T cell receptor beta chains in this list originate from one sample, sequenced in a study of T cell changes during pregnancy in multiple sclerosis. Measured with immunoSEQ multiplex PCR; TCRdb has only the in-frame clones, and not every one. This sample yields about 44,000 clones, of which around nine tenths are seen a single time; 0.55% to 0.7% belongs to the top ten. This specimen was CD4+ T cells from peripheral blood mononuclear cells, taken in the first trimester of pregnancy. These TCRs come from a female donor with multiple sclerosis, enrolled in a pregnancy study.

This clone was found once. This chain joins TRBV19 and TRBJ1-4; D is uncertain. This CDR3 spans 14 amino acids. Germline V gene sequence: CDR1 LNHDA, CDR2 SQIVND (reference sequence). Trimming took 5 bases from V and 0 from J, leaving 7 bases between them. The CDR3 DNA sequence: TGTGCCAGTAGTCGTGGGCCAACTAATGAAAAACTGTTTTTT. Its translation is CASSRGPTNEKLFF.

The rearrangement joins TRBV19 to TRBJ2-1, with D perhaps matching TRBD1 (6 bases). This CDR3 has 15 residues. Trimming removed 6 bases from V and 0 bases from J, with 12 bases in between. CDR1 and CDR2 from the germline V gene are LNHDA and SQIVND (reference sequence). The CDR3 bases are TGTGCCAGTAGGAGACAGGCGAGCTCCTACAATGAGCAGTTCTTC. It is translated as CASRRQASSYNEQFF.

The gene calls are TRBV4-3 and TRBJ2-5; no reliable D call. Trimming took off 2 bases at V and 2 bases at J, with 12 bases between the two ends. Germline lookup yields CDR1 LGHNA and CDR2 YSLEER. The CDR3 spans 15 residues. The CDR3 spells CASSQSSRVQETQYF. The CDR3 DNA reads as TGCGCCAGCAGCCAATCCTCACGGGTGCAAGAGACCCAGTACTTC.

This chain links TRBV5-1 with TRBJ2-1, with TRBD2 identical over 14 bases. J lost 9 bases, V lost 1 base, and 6 bases had no gene match. This CDR3 has 16 residues. The V gene's germline CDR1 is SGHRS and CDR2 YFSETQ. The CDR3 spells CASSLLTSGRAAEQFF. CDR3 nucleotide sequence: TGCGCCAGCAGCTTGCTGACTAGCGGGAGGGCCGCTGAGCAGTTCTTC.

V and J are TRBV28 and TRBJ1-5; D gene uncertain. The CDR3 consists of 15 residues. Germline lookup yields CDR1 MDHEN and CDR2 SYDVKM. Deletions cut 3 bases from V and 4 bases from J, with 13 bases between. CDR3 amino acids: CASSFAGVGNQPQHF. Here the CDR3 DNA reads TGTGCCAGCAGTTTTGCTGGAGTAGGAAATCAGCCCCAGCATTTT. The full variable domain, completed using reference TRBV28 and TRBJ1-5, is DVKVTQSSRYLVKRTGEKVFLECVQDMDHENMFWYRQDPGLGLRLIYFSYDVKMKEKGDIPEGYSVSREKKERFSLILESASTNQTSMYLCASSFAGVGNQPQHFGDGTRLSIL.

This sequence joins TRBV2 and TRBJ2-5, with 13 bases aligning to TRBD2. The germline gives CDR1 SNHLY, CDR2 FYNNEI. V trimming: 4 bases; J trimming: 5 bases; junction bases outside the gene matches: 4. The CDR3 has 15 amino acids. The CDR3 DNA reads TGTGCCAGCAGTGGACTAGCGGGAGGCGGGGAGACCCAGTACTTC. It translates to CASSGLAGGGETQYF.

The V call is TRBV5-1, the J call TRBJ2-7; TRBD1 might be the D (5 bases). Germline V gene data show CDR1 as SGHRS and CDR2 as YFSETQ. V lost 4 bases, J lost 5 bases, and 22 bases lay in between. CDR3 length equals 16 residues. CDR3 DNA sequence: TGCGCCAGCAGCCTACGGCTCGGGTCAGGGTTCCACGAGCAGTACTTC. As protein: CASSLRLGSGFHEQYF.

The chain joins TRBV9 to TRBJ2-3; 10 bases line up with TRBD2. V was pared by 0 bases and J by 1 base, with 2 bases of the junction left unmatched. The germline CDR1 and CDR2 sequences are SGDLS and YYNGEE. The CDR3 is 16 residues long. The CDR3 sequence: CASSVGGTSGTDTQYF. The CDR3 region has the DNA TGTGCCAGCAGCGTAGGAGGGACTAGCGGCACAGATACGCAGTATTTT.

V and J are TRBV5-1 and TRBJ2-5; a weak D match, TRBD2 (7 bases). Trimming stripped 2 bases from V and 2 bases from J, with 13 bases between. The CDR3 has 15 residues. Germline assignment: CDR1 SGHRS and CDR2 YFSETQ. CDR3 sequence reads: CASSFGGGTQETQYF. In DNA, the CDR3 is TGCGCCAGCAGCTTCGGGGGAGGGACACAAGAGACCCAGTACTTC.

The V call is TRBV15, the J call TRBJ2-3; D perhaps matches TRBD2 (5 bases). V was trimmed by 4 bases and J by 3 bases, leaving 23 bases between them. CDR1 and CDR2 from the germline V gene are LNHNV and YYDKDF (reference sequence). CDR3 size: 18 residues. The CDR3 sequence is CATSTPTKRAQGTDTQYF. DNA for the CDR3: TGTGCCACCAGCACACCGACTAAGAGGGCTCAAGGGACAGATACGCAGTATTTT.

CDR3 protein: CASSLASEKLFF. As DNA, the CDR3 is TGCGCCAGCAGCTTGGCCTCCGAAAAACTGTTTTTT. This chain links TRBV5-1 with TRBJ1-4; no firm D call. CDR3 length equals 12 residues. Trimming took 0 bases from V and 8 from J, leaving 5 bases between them. CDR1 is SGHRS and CDR2 is YFSETQ in the germline V gene.

The chain combines TRBV6-6 with TRBJ1-5; a possible D gene is TRBD1 (6 bases). Trimming stripped 1 base from V and 4 bases from J, with 11 bases between. The CDR3 is 15 residues long. Germline CDR1 is MNHNY and CDR2 is SVGAGI (reference sequence). The DNA for the CDR3 is TGTGCCAGCAGTTACTTGGGGGCTGGGAATCAGCCCCAGCATTTT. Translating gives CASSYLGAGNQPQHF.

This clone was picked up a small number of times. The chain recombines TRBV2 with TRBJ1-2; 8 bases map to TRBD1. Germline CDR1 SNHLY, CDR2 FYNNEI. V shed 7 bases, J shed 6 bases, and the junction held 7 bases outside the gene matches. The CDR3 totals 13 residues. CDR3 DNA sequence: TGTGCCAGCAAACGGACAGGGTCGCATGGCTACACCTTC. Translation gives CASKRTGSHGYTF.

The chain employs TRBV28 and TRBJ1-5; TRBD1 is a possible D gene (6 bases). This CDR3 has 14 amino acids. The ends were cut back, 5 bases at V and 3 bases at J, with 11 bases in the middle. In germline, CDR1 is MDHEN, CDR2 SYDVKM. The DNA for the CDR3 is TGTGCCAGCAGTGACCGGACAGACAATCAGCCCCAGCATTTT. Translated, it gives CASSDRTDNQPQHF.

V gene TRBV27 combines with J gene TRBJ1-6; D perhaps matches TRBD1 (5 bases). CDR3 length equals 17 residues. The germline V gene encodes CDR1 MNHEY and CDR2 SMNVEV (reference sequence). Trimming pared 4 bases from V and 5 bases from J, leaving 18 bases between. The CDR3 region is CASSWTPGRGHNSPLHF. Here the CDR3 DNA reads TGTGCCAGCAGTTGGACCCCCGGGCGGGGCCATAATTCACCCCTCCACTTT.

This rearrangement joins TRBV5-1 to TRBJ2-1; 9 nucleotides match TRBD1. Germline CDR1 is SGHRS and CDR2 is YFSETQ. With V trimmed by 5 bases and J by 2 bases, 5 bases remained unmatched. The CDR3 has 15 residues. This CDR3 is CASSRDRVTYNEQFF. The CDR3, as DNA: TGCGCCAGCAGTCGGGACAGGGTCACCTACAATGAGCAGTTCTTC.

V and J are TRBV25-1 and TRBJ1-2; TRBD1 is a possible D gene (5 bases). The germline CDR1 and CDR2 sequences are MGHDK and SYGVNS. The V end was cut by 5 bases, the J end by 4 bases, with 8 bases between. The CDR3 runs to 12 residues. CDR3 in amino acids: CASSKGAYGYTF. In DNA, the CDR3 is TGTGCCAGCAGTAAAGGGGCCTATGGCTACACCTTC.

DNA for the CDR3: TGTGCCAGCAGGCGACTTCCCTTCGATGCCTACGAGCAGTACTTC. Encoded protein: CASRRLPFDAYEQYF. The chain carries TRBV6-5 and TRBJ2-7, with no clear D. Trimming removed 6 bases at V and 2 bases at J, with 17 bases between. The CDR3 consists of 15 residues. Germline-derived CDR1 and CDR2 are MNHEY and SVGAGI.

This clone was counted once. This chain uses TRBV6-5 with TRBJ2-7, with D perhaps TRBD1 (5 bases). This CDR3 is 15 amino acids long. Germline V gene lookup returns CDR1 MNHEY and CDR2 SVGAGI. The CDR3 reads CPRRSTEEISYEQYF. The CDR3, as DNA: TGTCCTAGACGGTCGACAGAAGAAATTTCCTACGAGCAGTACTTC.